This TCR beta chain was obtained from a study of blood T cell repertoires in COVID-19. At the level of the study: T cells, B-cell-depleted T cells, or PBMCs supplied cDNA or gDNA.

Libraries were prepared by immunoSEQ multiplex PCR; TCRdb keeps only in-frame clonotypes and omits some of them. There are roughly 290,000 clones in the sample; around 90% occur only once, and about 7% lies in the top ten. This receptor was taken from a woman aged 25-40 years with COVID-19, enrolled during active disease. Sequencing was performed on peripheral blood.

The CDR3 DNA sequence: TGTGCCAGTAGTCACCGCCGGGACGGGGGTGGGACCCAGTACTTC. Amino acids: CASSHRRDGGGTQYF. The genes are TRBV19 and TRBJ2-5; maybe TRBD2 (6 bases). The CDR3 totals 15 residues. CDR1 LNHDA and CDR2 SQIVND come from the germline V gene (reference sequence). The V end lost 5 bases, the J end lost 7 bases, and 20 bases lay between the germline ends.